These 4 T cell receptor beta chains were sequenced from one sample in a study of metastatic and nonmetastatic thyroid tumors. All patients reached thyroid surgery having received no treatment beforehand. TCRdb re-analyzed the PCR reads using MiXCR. Here the sample spans around 61,000 clones, just under 30% being singletons. The sample taken for sequencing was blood. These receptors were taken from a female donor with papillary thyroid cancer or a benign thyroid nodule (not recorded which). Some clones in this sample may be carry-over from other donors' samples.

The chain uses TRBV10-2 and TRBJ2-7; D perhaps matches TRBD2 (6 bases). The CDR3 spans 14 residues. Per germline, CDR1 WSHSY and CDR2 SAAADI. The V and J ends lost 4 bases and 6 bases respectively, with 16 bases between them. Here the CDR3 DNA reads TGCGCCAGCAGTGGAGCCCGGGACTGGGGCGAGCAGTACTTC. It specifies CASSGARDWGEQYF.

This clone has a handful of counts. Other DNA variants within this sample encode the same CDR3. The J gene is TRBJ2-7, the V gene TRBV30; no reliable D call. This CDR3 spans 12 amino acids. Germline assignment: CDR1 GTSNPN and CDR2 SVGIG (reference sequence). Trimming stripped 0 bases from V and 1 base from J, with 4 bases between. The CDR3 region is CAWSVLSYEQYF. In DNA, the CDR3 is TGTGCCTGGAGTGTATTATCCTACGAGCAGTACTTC.

This clone was observed a handful of times. The V call is TRBV20-1, the J call TRBJ1-6; possible D gene TRBD1, 6 bases. V lost 5 bases and J 6 bases, leaving 8 bases between the germline ends. Germline-derived CDR1 and CDR2 are DFQATT and SNEGSKA (reference sequence). The CDR3 runs 12 residues. In nucleotides, the CDR3 is TGCAGTGCTGAGGACAGTAATTCACCCCTCCACTTT. As protein: CSAEDSNSPLHF.

This clone was seen more than once but under ten times. V gene TRBV19 combines with J gene TRBJ2-7, with D perhaps given as TRBD1 or TRBD2 (5 bases each). V gave up 2 bases and J gave up 5 bases, with 13 bases separating them. The CDR3 consists of 14 residues. Germline CDR1 LNHDA, CDR2 SQIVND (reference sequence). The CDR3 loop is CASSITGTGDEQYF. The CDR3 region has the DNA TGTGCCAGTAGTATAACCGGGACGGGCGACGAGCAGTACTTC.